This TCR beta chain appears in the sequencing data of a study of T cell clusters in autoimmune cytopenias. Study conclusions and caveats: Comparing secondary cytopenia with chronic lymphocytic leukemia showed no cluster-lack signature, apparently masked by lymphoma repertoire.

About 37,500 genome equivalents of blood DNA were amplified for TRB. Per germline, CDR1 MGHRA and CDR2 YSYEKL. The CDR3 spans 15 residues. Multiplex touch-down PCR amplified TRB using TRB-A and TRB-B pools in one tube. From its re-call of the multiplex PCR reads, TCRdb lists each CDR3 protein once, without DNA. Recorded for this sample: approximately 15,000 distinct CDR3 sequences. As regards this clonotype: What it binds is unknown.

This sample was also put to use in a study of T cell repertoires in aging, cancer and after chemotherapy.

The source material was peripheral blood. The clonotype was recovered from a human donor in good health. The chain employs TRBV4-1 and TRBJ2-1; TCRdb returns TRBD2, unconfirmable since there is no DNA. The CDR3 sequence: CASSQVAGGANEQFF.